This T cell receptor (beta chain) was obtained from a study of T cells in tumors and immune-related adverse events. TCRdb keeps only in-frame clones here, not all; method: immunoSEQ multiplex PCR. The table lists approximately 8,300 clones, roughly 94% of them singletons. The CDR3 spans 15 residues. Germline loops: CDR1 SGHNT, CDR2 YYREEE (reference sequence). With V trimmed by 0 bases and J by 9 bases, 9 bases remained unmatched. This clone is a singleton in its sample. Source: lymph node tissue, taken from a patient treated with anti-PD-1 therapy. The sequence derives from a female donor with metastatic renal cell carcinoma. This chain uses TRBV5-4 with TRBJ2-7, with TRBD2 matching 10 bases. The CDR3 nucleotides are TGTGCCAGCAGCTTGGCCGGAGCGGGAGGGCTCGGGCAGTACTTC. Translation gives CASSLAGAGGLGQYF. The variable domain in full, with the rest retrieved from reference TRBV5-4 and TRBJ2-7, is ETGVTQSPTHLIKTRGQQVTLRCSSQSGHNTVSWYQQALGQGPQFIFQYYREEENGRGNFPPRFSGLQFPNYSSELNVNALELDDSALYLCASSLAGAGGLGQYFGPGTRLTVT.